This T cell receptor (beta chain) is drawn from a study of beta chain features in type 1 diabetes. Study-level points and caveats: Patients and controls would share equally any PCR tilt toward shorter templates. These data did not resolve whether HLA type affects TCRB rearrangement. Within the patient group, naive, central memory and Treg TCRB repertoires appeared more similar to each other than within healthy donors.

J gave up 5 bases and V 2 bases, and 12 bases lay outside the gene matches. This CDR3 contains 19 residues. Germline V lookup: CDR1 MDHEN, CDR2 SYDVKM. This clone was counted a few times. Antigen specificity is unknown. Each of the CD4+ naive, central memory, regulatory and stem cell-like memory populations was sorted via CD45RO/CCR7/CD25/CD127/CD95/CD27. Expressed TCRB transcripts got sequenced, as all isolated RNA was reverse transcribed. Method: immunoSEQ multiplex PCR; TCRdb's copy keeps in-frame clones and lacks some. The table lists approximately 380,000 clones, about 15% of them singletons. The sequencing sample was made of naive CD4+ T cells from blood. The gene calls are TRBV28 and TRBJ2-3; 14 nucleotides align to TRBD2. The source of this sequence is a woman under 30 in good health. CDR3 amino acids: CASSLDRPGTSGSGDTQYF. CDR3 coding DNA: TGTGCCAGCAGTTTAGACCGACCCGGGACTAGCGGGAGTGGAGATACGCAGTATTTT.